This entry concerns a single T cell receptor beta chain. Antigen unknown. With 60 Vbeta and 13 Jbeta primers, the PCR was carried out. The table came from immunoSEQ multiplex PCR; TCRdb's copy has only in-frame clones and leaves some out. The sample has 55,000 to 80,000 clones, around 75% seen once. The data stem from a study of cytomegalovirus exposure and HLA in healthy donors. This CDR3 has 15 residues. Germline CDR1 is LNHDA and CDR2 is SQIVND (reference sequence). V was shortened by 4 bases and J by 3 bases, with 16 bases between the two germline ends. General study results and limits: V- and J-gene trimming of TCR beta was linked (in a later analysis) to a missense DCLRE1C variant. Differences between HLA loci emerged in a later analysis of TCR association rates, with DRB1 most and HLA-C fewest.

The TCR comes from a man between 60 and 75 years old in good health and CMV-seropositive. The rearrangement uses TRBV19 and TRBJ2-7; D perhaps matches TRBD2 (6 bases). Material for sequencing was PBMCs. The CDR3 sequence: CASSTDSTGGYEQYF. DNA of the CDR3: TGTGCCAGTAGTACAGACAGCACCGGGGGCTACGAGCAGTACTTC.